Here is one TCR beta chain with its context. Its target is unknown. Germline V gene lookup returns CDR1 MDHEN and CDR2 SYDVKM. Trimming pared 8 bases from V and 1 base from J, leaving 11 bases between. The CDR3 has 13 amino acids. The source of the sample is a study of cytomegalovirus exposure and HLA in healthy donors. Study-level points and caveats: It was reported in a later analysis that an Asian-associated ancestry cluster showed fewer N-insertions than the approximately 700-donor mean.

Use of 60 Vbeta and 13 Jbeta primers characterized the PCR. Generated by immunoSEQ multiplex PCR, the TCRdb table keeps only in-frame clones and is missing some. The table has more than 95,000 clones, about 71% seen once; the top ten hold more than 2.5%. What was sequenced was PBMCs. The receptor was isolated from a woman between 50 and 59 years old in good health and CMV-seronegative. The rearrangement joins TRBV28 to TRBJ1-1; unclear D gene. The CDR3 bases are TGTGCCAGCCGTAGGACTAAGAACACTGAAGCTTTCTTT. This translates into CASRRTKNTEAFF.